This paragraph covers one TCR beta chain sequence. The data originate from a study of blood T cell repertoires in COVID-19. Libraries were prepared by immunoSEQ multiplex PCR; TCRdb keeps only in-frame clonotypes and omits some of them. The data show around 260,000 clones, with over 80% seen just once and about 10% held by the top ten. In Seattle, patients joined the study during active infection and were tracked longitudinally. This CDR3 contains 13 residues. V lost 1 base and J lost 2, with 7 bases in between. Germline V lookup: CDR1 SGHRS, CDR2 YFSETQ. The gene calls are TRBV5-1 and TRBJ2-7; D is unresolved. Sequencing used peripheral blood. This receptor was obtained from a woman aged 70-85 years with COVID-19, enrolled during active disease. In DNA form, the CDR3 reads TGCGCCAGCAGCTTGTACAGTCCCTACGAGCAGTACTTC. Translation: CASSLYSPYEQYF. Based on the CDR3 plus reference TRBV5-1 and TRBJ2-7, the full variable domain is KAGVTQTPRYLIKTRGQQVTLSCSPISGHRSVSWYQQTPGQGLQFLFEYFSETQRNKGNFPGRFSGRQFSNSRSEMNVSTLELGDSALYLCASSLYSPYEQYFGPGTRLTVT.